Below are 9 T cell receptor beta chains sequenced from a single sample in a study of blood T cell repertoires in COVID-19. TCRdb's copy holds only in-frame clones and misses some; the assay was immunoSEQ multiplex PCR. The data show approximately 300,000 clones, under 90% seen once. The specimen sequenced was PBMCs or T cells enriched from blood (not recorded which). Receptors originate from a man in his thirties or forties who had recovered from COVID-19.

J is TRBJ1-1 and V is TRBV18, with D maybe TRBD1 (6 bases). The CDR3 loop spans 14 amino acids. Trimming left V 5 bases short and J 2 bases short, with 12 bases between. Looked up from germline, CDR1 is KGHSH and CDR2 is LQKENI. Here the CDR3 reads CASSANRDNTEAFF. The CDR3 bases are TGTGCCAGCTCAGCAAACAGGGATAACACTGAAGCTTTCTTT.

This clone has only a few counts. The gene calls are TRBV29-1 and TRBJ1-6; a possible D gene is TRBD1 (5 bases). This CDR3 has 13 residues. V gave up 7 bases and J gave up 2 bases, with 9 bases separating them. CDR1 SQVTM and CDR2 ANQGSEA come from the germline V gene. Here the CDR3 DNA reads TGCAGCGCTTCGGACACCTATAATTCACCCCTCCACTTT. Amino acid sequence: CSASDTYNSPLHF.

The chain has TRBV6-5 and TRBJ1-2, with 9 bases fitting TRBD1. V was pared by 0 bases and J by 4 bases, with 3 bases of the junction left unmatched. CDR3 length: 15 amino acids. Germline V gives CDR1 MNHEY, CDR2 SVGAGI. CDR3: CASSYSEQGAYGYTF. CDR3 sequence (DNA): TGTGCCAGCAGTTACTCCGAACAGGGGGCCTATGGCTACACCTTC.

The CDR3 region is CASSFRSGNTIYF. The DNA of the CDR3 is TGTGCCAGCAGCTTCCGCTCGGGGAACACCATATATTTT. The chain combines TRBV5-8 with TRBJ1-3; D not certain. The CDR3 spans 13 residues. V was clipped by 2 bases and J by 7 bases, with 10 bases between them. The V gene's germline CDR1 is SGHTS and CDR2 YDEGEE. Full variable domain (rest looked up from reference TRBV5-8 and TRBJ1-3): EAGVTQSPTHLIKTRGQQATLRCSPISGHTSVYWYQQALGLGLQFLLWYDEGEERNRGNFPPRFSGRQFPNYSSELNVNALELEDSALYLCASSFRSGNTIYFGEGSWLTVV.

The rearrangement links TRBV28 to TRBJ1-3; D call uncertain. The V gene lost 5 bases and the J gene lost 0 bases, with 8 bases spanning the gap. Per the germline V gene, CDR1 is MDHEN and CDR2 is SYDVKM. The CDR3 is made up of 14 amino acids. The CDR3: CASSPQSSGNTIYF. The CDR3, as DNA: TGTGCCAGCAGTCCACAGAGCTCTGGAAACACCATATATTTT.

The CDR3 sequence is CASSEPDFYGYTF. The CDR3 coding sequence is TGTGCCAGCAGTGAACCGGACTTCTATGGCTACACCTTC. The rearrangement links TRBV6-1 to TRBJ1-2; the D is unclear. Germline-derived CDR1 and CDR2 are MNHNS and SASEGT. This CDR3 spans 13 amino acids. V lost 2 bases, J lost 4 bases, and 8 bases lay in between.

This chain uses TRBV29-1 with TRBJ2-1; the D gene is possibly TRBD2 (7 bases). Germline loops: CDR1 SQVTM, CDR2 ANQGSEA. The V gene lost 3 bases and the J gene lost 4 bases, with 16 bases spanning the gap. This CDR3 comprises 15 residues. The CDR3 DNA follows: TGCAGCGTTGAGACGGGGGGCCCCAAGTACAATGAGCAGTTCTTC. This sequence encodes CSVETGGPKYNEQFF.

This chain uses TRBV9 with TRBJ2-1; possible D gene TRBD2, 6 bases. Germline V gives CDR1 SGDLS, CDR2 YYNGEE. Trimming took 6 bases from V and 7 from J, leaving 26 bases between them. The CDR3 extends over 17 amino acids. For the CDR3, the DNA is TGTGCCAGCACCTCGAGTGTCTCCGGAGGGAGTATGAATGAGCAGTTCTTC. Its translation: CASTSSVSGGSMNEQFF.

This clone was observed once. The J gene is TRBJ2-1, the V gene TRBV19, with TRBD2 matching 10 bases. V was pared by 8 bases and J by 8 bases, with 6 bases of the junction left unmatched. Germline V CDR1 and CDR2: LNHDA, SQIVND (reference sequence). This CDR3 has 13 residues. CDR3 protein: CASGTSGADEQFF. DNA for the CDR3: TGTGCCAGTGGTACTAGCGGGGCGGATGAGCAGTTCTTC.